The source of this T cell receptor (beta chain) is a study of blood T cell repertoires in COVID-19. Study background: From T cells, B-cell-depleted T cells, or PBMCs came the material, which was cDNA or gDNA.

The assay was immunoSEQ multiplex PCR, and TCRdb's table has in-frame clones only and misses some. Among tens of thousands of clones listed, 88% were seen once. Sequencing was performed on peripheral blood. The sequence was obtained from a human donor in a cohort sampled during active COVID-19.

Here the CDR3 reads CASSVGEKLGAEAFF. The CDR3 DNA reads as TGTGCCAGCAGCGTAGGTGAAAAGCTTGGTGCTGAAGCTTTCTTT. The genes are TRBV9 and TRBJ1-1; unclear D gene. This CDR3 spans 15 amino acids. The V and J ends lost 0 bases and 6 bases respectively, with 15 bases between them. Germline lookup yields CDR1 SGDLS and CDR2 YYNGEE.